What follows describes a single T cell receptor (beta chain). At least ten counts were recorded for this clonotype. Its antigen is currently not known. No qualities accompany the bases; no much larger clone lies one base away. These data come from a study of spatial heterogeneity in lung cancer (dated by TCRdb to between 2018 and 2021). With respect to the entire study: Beta-chain transcripts were consistently detected in greater numbers than alpha-chain transcripts, which likely reflected higher beta-chain transcript abundance. A strong correlation was found between TCR transcript counts in tumor regions and a T cell transcriptional module score from matched bulk RNA-seq. In the raw uncorrected reads, each unique combination of TCR and UMI appeared on average more than ten times. In non-small cell lung cancer, the study made a quantitative comparison of TCR alpha and beta repertoires among multiple tumor regions, matched nontumor lung and blood. TCR repertoire features were related to nonsynonymous mutation counts determined by whole-exome sequencing of tumor tissue. At surgery, both alpha and beta chains were TCR-sequenced in 200 to 250 tumor regions, over 61 matched nontumor lung samples and 56 PBMC samples. Points the paper makes about the study in general: The number of expanded intratumoral alpha and beta TCRs correlated with the tumor nonsynonymous mutation count. Confirming at a functional level the hypothesis that regional TCRs recognize regional mutations was considered to require additional single-cell paired TCR alpha and beta sequencing. TCR-seq was estimated to cover only roughly 7% of tumor T cells for alpha chains and around 13% for beta chains. The count of ubiquitous expanded TCRs correlated with the count of ubiquitous nonsynonymous mutations, and the count of regional expanded TCRs correlated with the count of regional nonsynonymous mutations.

Libraries were made using 5' RACE. This sample was sequenced with a NextSeq 500. In the TCR library protocol, a unique molecular identifier was attached to each TCR cDNA molecule so that PCR and sequencing errors could be corrected. Processing in the source paper ran as follows. TCR identification, UMI-based error correction and CDR3 extraction were performed with Decombinator tools. TCRs above a frequency of 2 per 1,000, corresponding to the top 1% of the tumor frequency distribution, were defined as expanded. Expanded tumor TCRs statistically deemed absent (corrected P<0.05) from at least one tumor region were classed as regional, and all other expanded tumor TCRs were classed as ubiquitous. Each repertoire was subsampled 100 times to 5,000 TCRs, after which Renyi diversity was computed with the R vegan package. To build CDR3 similarity networks, amino acid triplet string-kernel similarity was used, and CDR3s were connected when their pairwise similarity was above 0.82. The public sequencing data were trimmed at Q25 with fastp and processed into clonotypes with MiXCR by TCRdb, which kept only in-frame beta chains. Each record represents a unique CDR3 protein, reported with the most common genes and DNA among its rows. The V and J calls and clone size come from TCRdb's table, not from the authors' own analysis. Counted in this sample were approximately 9,600 distinct CDR3 sequences; 8% of them appeared once. The top ten clonotypes cover approximately 19% of the sample.

Reading the label with the study, this specimen's time point is: sample taken at primary tumor resection. The donors were 72 patients from the lung TRACERx cohort who had early-stage, untreated non-small cell lung cancer. For TCR sequencing, whole RNA was extracted from tumor and nontumor lung tissue, or from cryopreserved PBMC samples, and no cell sorting was done. Patients were selected for TCR sequencing only if sufficient RNA was available from at least two tumor regions. Tumor and adjacent nontumor lung specimens were reviewed by a lung pathologist before selection. The V and J ends are trimmed by 2 bases and 3 bases, leaving 10 bases between them. The CDR3 runs 14 residues from the cysteine to the phenylalanine. Only CDR3 DNA is held: 42 bases, read in frame from base 1.

The sequence is built from TRBV12-3 or TRBV12-4 and TRBJ1-1, with a weak D call of TRBD1 (5 bases match). This receptor was identified in a male donor with early-stage non-small cell lung cancer. The sample here was lung tumor tissue, taken at surgery. The CDR3 protein: CASSLRGAHTEAFF. The nucleotide sequence reads TGTGCCAGCAGTTTAAGAGGGGCGCACACTGAAGCTTTCTTT.